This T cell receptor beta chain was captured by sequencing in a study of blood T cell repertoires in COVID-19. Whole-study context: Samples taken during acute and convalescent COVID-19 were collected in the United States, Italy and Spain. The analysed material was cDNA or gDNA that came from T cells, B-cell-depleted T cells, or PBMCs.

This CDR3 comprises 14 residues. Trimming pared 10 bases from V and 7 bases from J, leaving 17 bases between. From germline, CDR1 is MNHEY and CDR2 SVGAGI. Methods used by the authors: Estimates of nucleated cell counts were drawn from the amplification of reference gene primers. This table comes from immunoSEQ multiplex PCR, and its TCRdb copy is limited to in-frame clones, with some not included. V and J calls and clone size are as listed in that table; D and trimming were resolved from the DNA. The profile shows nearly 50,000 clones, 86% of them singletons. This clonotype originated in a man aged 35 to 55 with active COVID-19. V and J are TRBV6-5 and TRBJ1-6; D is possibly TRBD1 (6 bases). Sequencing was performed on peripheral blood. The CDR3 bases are TGTGCCACCACCAGGGACAATGGCAATTCACCCCTCCACTTT. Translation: CATTRDNGNSPLHF.